This T cell receptor beta chain comes out of a study of blood T cell repertoires in COVID-19. How the authors handled the data: Scientists estimated how many nucleated cells there were by amplifying reference gene primers. Sequencing was performed with immunoSEQ multiplex PCR; in TCRdb, only in-frame clones are kept and a portion is missing. V, J and clone size are taken as reported in that table, and D and trimming were inferred from the DNA itself. The sample has approximately 200,000 clones, about 84% seen once; the top ten hold approximately 8%. The TCR comes from a woman of 80 years or more with COVID-19, enrolled during active disease. Sequenced: peripheral blood.

For the CDR3, the DNA is TGTGCCAGCAGCCAGACTAGCGGGGTAAACACCGGGGAGCTGTTTTTT. Translation gives CASSQTSGVNTGELFF. The V gene is TRBV3-1 (or the pseudogene TRBV3-2), the J gene TRBJ2-2; 11 positions agree with TRBD2. Germline values: CDR1 LGHDT, CDR2 YNNKEL (reference sequence). The CDR3 consists of 16 residues. The ends lost 3 bases at V and 2 bases at J; junction bases unmatched: 2.